One sample yielded the 2 T cell receptor beta chains listed below, sequenced in a study of PD-1 blockade in classical Hodgkin lymphoma. Sequenced by immunoSEQ multiplex PCR; TCRdb stores in-frame clones only, minus some. The sample holds approximately 26,000 clones, 70% seen once. After autologous stem cell transplantation all patients relapsed, and prior brentuximab vedotin exposure differed between cohorts. The material sequenced was peripheral blood mononuclear cells (PBMCs), taken before the second cycle of nivolumab. These receptors were taken from a human donor with classical Hodgkin lymphoma.

The chain couples TRBV7-2 to TRBJ1-1; tentative D call: TRBD1 (5 bases). The CDR3 runs 13 residues. V was pared by 5 bases and J by 1 base, with 8 bases between. CDR1 SGHTA and CDR2 FQGNSA come from the germline V gene. This CDR3 is CASSGGANTEAFF. CDR3 bases: TGTGCCAGCAGCGGTGGGGCGAACACTGAAGCTTTCTTT.

V is TRBV10-3 and J is TRBJ1-1; D possibly corresponds to TRBD1 (5 bases). Trimming shortened V by 4 bases and J by 11 bases, and 32 bases separated the two germline ends. The CDR3 covers 18 residues. The germline V gene has CDR1 ENHRY and CDR2 SYGVKD. The CDR3 sequence: CAISGGPRVGAGIEVAFF. The CDR3 coding sequence is TGTGCCATCAGTGGAGGACCCAGGGTTGGCGCAGGGATCGAAGTGGCTTTCTTT.